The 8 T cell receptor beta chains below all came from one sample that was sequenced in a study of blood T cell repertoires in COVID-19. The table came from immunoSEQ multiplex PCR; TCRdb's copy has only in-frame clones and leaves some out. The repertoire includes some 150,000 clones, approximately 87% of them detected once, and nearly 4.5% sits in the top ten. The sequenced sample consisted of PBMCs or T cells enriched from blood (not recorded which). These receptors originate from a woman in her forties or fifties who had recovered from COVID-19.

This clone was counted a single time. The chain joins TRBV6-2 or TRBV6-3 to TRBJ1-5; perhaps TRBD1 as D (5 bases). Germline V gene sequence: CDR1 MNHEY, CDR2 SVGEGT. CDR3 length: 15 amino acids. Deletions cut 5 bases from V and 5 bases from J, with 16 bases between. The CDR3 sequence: CASSAHGGEYQPQHF. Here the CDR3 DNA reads TGTGCCAGCAGTGCCCATGGAGGGGAGTATCAGCCCCAGCATTTT.

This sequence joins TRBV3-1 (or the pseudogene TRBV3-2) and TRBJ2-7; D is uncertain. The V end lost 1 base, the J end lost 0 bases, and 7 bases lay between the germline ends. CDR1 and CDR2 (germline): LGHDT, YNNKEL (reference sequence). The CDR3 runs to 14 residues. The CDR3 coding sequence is TGTGCCAGCAGCCAAGGGGCGAGCTCCTACGAGCAGTACGTC. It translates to CASSQGASSYEQYV.

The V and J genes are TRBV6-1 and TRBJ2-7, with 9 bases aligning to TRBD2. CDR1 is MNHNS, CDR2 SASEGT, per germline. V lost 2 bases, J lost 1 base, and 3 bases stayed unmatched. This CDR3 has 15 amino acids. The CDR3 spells CASSEQAGGSYEQYV. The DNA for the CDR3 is TGTGCCAGCAGTGAACAAGCGGGGGGTTCCTACGAGCAGTACGTC.

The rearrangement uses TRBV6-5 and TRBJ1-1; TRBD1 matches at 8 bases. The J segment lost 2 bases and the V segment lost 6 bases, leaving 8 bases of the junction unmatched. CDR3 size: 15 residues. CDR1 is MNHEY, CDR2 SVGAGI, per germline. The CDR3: CASRQGQERNTEAFF. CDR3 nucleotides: TGTGCCAGCAGGCAGGGACAGGAAAGAAACACTGAAGCTTTCTTT.

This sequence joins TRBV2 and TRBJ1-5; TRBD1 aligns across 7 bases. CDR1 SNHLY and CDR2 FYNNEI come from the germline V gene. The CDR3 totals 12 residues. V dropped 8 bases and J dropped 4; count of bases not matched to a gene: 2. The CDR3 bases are TGTGCCAGCGGGGGACAGAATCAGCCCCAGCATTTT. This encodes CASGGQNQPQHF.

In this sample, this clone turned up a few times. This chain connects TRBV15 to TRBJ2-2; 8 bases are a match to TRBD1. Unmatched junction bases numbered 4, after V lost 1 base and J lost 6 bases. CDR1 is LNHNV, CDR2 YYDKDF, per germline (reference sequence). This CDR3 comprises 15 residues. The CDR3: CATSRARGLPGELFF. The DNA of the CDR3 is TGTGCCACCAGCAGAGCCAGGGGGCTCCCCGGGGAGCTGTTTTTT.

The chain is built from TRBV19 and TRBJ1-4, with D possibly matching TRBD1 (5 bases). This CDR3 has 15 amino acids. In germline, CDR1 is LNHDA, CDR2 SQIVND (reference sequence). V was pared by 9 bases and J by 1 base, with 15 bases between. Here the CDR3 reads CASEDSSITNEKLFF. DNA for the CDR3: TGTGCCAGCGAAGACAGTTCTATAACTAATGAAAAACTGTTTTTT.

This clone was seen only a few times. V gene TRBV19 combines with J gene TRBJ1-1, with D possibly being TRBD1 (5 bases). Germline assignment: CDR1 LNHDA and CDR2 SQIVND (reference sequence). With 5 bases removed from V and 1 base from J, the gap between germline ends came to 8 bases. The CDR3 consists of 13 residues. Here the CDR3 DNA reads TGTGCCAGTAGTTCCGACAGGAACACTGAAGCTTTCTTT. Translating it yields CASSSDRNTEAFF.